The entry below gives a single T cell receptor beta chain sequence along with its context. The entry originates in a study of blood T cell repertoires in COVID-19. Overall study: The study drew acute and convalescent COVID-19 samples from the United States, Italy and Spain. In each case, the material was cDNA or gDNA derived from T cells, B-cell-depleted T cells, or PBMCs.

Original handling: Amplification of reference gene primers provided the estimated nucleated cell counts. The repertoire was sequenced with immunoSEQ multiplex PCR; TCRdb's copy has only in-frame clones and lacks some. The DNA was the basis for D and trimming; V, J and clone size are from that table. This sample carries roughly 69,000 clones, approximately 80% of them seen once, and the ten largest clones take approximately 12%. With V trimmed by 2 bases and J by 5 bases, 8 bases remained unmatched. The CDR3 runs 15 residues. Germline lookup yields CDR1 MNHEY and CDR2 SMNVEV (reference sequence). V usage is TRBV27 and J usage is TRBJ1-2; 7 bases agree with TRBD1. The receptor was isolated from a middle-aged man with COVID-19, enrolled during active disease. The material sequenced was peripheral blood. CDR3 nucleotide sequence: TGTGCCAGCAGTTTAGTTGCAGGGGGAGGATATGGCTACACCTTC. This codes for CASSLVAGGGYGYTF.